The entry below describes one T cell receptor beta chain. The CDR3 is 15 amino acids. CDR1 and CDR2 from the germline V gene are SEHNR and FQNEAQ (reference sequence). V was pared by 4 bases and J by 9 bases, with 21 bases between. TCRdb redid the calling of the RT-PCR reads with MiXCR, one entry per CDR3 protein. The sample has almost 700,000 distinct CDR3 sequences; over 12% are singletons. This clonotype originated in a female donor in good health, serving as a healthy control. The chain joins TRBV7-9 to TRBJ2-5, with D possibly TRBD1 on 6 matching bases. The sequenced sample was memory CD4+ T cells from blood. The CDR3: CASSSNRVLGLAQYF. The CDR3 DNA is TGTGCCAGCAGCTCAAACAGGGTGCTGGGATTAGCCCAGTACTTC.